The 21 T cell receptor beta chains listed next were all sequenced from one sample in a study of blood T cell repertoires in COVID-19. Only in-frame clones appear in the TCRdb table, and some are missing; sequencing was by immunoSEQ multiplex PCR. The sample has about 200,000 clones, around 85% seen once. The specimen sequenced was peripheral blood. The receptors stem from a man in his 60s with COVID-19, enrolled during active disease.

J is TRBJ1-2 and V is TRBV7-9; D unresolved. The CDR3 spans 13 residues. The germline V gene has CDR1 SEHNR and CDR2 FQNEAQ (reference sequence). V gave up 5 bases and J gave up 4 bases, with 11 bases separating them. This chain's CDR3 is CASSPREFYGYTF. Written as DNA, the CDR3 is TGTGCCAGCAGCCCCCGGGAGTTCTATGGCTACACCTTC.

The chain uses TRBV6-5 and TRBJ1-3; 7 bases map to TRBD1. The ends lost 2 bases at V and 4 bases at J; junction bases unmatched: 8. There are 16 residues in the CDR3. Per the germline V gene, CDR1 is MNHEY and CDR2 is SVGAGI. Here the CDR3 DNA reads TGTGCCAGCAGTTACGAACGAGGGGGCTTAGGAAACACCATATATTTT. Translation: CASSYERGGLGNTIYF.

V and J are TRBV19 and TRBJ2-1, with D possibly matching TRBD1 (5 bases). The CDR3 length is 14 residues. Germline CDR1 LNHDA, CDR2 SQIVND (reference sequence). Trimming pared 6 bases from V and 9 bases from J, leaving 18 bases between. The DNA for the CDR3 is TGTGCCAGTAGCCGATCCTGGGGCGAGCGTGAGCAGTTCTTC. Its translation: CASSRSWGEREQFF. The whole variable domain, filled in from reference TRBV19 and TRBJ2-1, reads DGGITQSPKYLFRKEGQNVTLSCEQNLNHDAMYWYRQDPGQGLRLIYYSQIVNDFQKGDIAEGYSVSREKKESFPLTVTSAQKNPTAFYLCASSRSWGEREQFFGPGTRLTVL.

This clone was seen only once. CDR3 sequence reads: CASSKGEQGLPNYGYTF. The CDR3, as DNA: TGCGCCAGCAGCAAAGGGGAACAGGGTCTCCCTAACTATGGCTACACCTTC. The chain is built from TRBV5-1 and TRBJ1-2; D possibly corresponds to TRBD1 (6 bases). V gave up 4 bases and J gave up 0 bases, with 19 bases separating them. There are 17 residues in the CDR3. CDR1 SGHRS and CDR2 YFSETQ come from the germline V gene.

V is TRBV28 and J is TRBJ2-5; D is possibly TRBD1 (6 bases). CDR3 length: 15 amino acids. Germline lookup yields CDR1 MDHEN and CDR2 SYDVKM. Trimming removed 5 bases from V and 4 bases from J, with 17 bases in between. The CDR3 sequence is CASSPPSTGTETQYF. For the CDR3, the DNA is TGTGCCAGCAGTCCCCCATCGACAGGAACAGAGACCCAGTACTTC.

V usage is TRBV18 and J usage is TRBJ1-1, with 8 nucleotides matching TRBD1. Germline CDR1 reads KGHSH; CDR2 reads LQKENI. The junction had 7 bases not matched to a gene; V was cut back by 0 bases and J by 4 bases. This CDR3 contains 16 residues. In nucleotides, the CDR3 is TGTGCCAGCTCACCACCTCGTGGACAGGGCGGCACTGAAGCTTTCTTT. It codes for CASSPPRGQGGTEAFF.

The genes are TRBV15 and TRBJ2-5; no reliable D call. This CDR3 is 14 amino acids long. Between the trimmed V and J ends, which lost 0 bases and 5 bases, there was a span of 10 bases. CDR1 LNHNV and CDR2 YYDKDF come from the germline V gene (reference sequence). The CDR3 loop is CATSRETFGETQYF. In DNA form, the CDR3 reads TGTGCCACCAGCAGAGAGACCTTCGGGGAGACCCAGTACTTC. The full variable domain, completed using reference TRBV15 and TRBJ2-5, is DAMVIQNPRYQVTQFGKPVTLSCSQTLNHNVMYWYQQKSSQAPKLLFHYYDKDFNNEADTPDNFQSRRPNTSFCFLDIRSPGLGDTAMYLCATSRETFGETQYFGPGTRLLVL.

CDR3 protein: CASSLTDTQYF. The CDR3 DNA reads TGTGCCAGTAGCCTCACAGATACGCAGTATTTT. The chain employs TRBV19 and TRBJ2-3, with D unclear. The V and J ends lost 6 bases and 2 bases respectively, with 3 bases between them. Germline V CDR1 and CDR2: LNHDA, SQIVND (reference sequence). This CDR3 contains 11 residues.

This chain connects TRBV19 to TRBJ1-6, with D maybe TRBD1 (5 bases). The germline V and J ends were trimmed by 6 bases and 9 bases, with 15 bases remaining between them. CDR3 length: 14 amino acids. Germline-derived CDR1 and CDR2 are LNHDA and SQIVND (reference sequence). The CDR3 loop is CASSQVGLGSPLHF. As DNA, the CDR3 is TGTGCCAGTAGCCAAGTGGGACTCGGTTCACCCCTCCACTTT.

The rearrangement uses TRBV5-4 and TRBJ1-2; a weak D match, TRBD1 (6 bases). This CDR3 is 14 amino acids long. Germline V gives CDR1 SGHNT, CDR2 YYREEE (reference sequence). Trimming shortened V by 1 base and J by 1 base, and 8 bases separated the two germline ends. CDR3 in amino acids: CASSLRGSNYGYTF. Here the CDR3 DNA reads TGTGCCAGCAGCTTGAGGGGGAGTAACTATGGCTACACCTTC.

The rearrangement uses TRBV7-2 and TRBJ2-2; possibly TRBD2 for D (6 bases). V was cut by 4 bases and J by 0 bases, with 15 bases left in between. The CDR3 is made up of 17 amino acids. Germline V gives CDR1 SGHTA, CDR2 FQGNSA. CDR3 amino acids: CASSSPVGGSNTGELFF. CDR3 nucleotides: TGTGCCAGCAGCTCCCCGGTTGGGGGGTCGAACACCGGGGAGCTGTTTTTT.

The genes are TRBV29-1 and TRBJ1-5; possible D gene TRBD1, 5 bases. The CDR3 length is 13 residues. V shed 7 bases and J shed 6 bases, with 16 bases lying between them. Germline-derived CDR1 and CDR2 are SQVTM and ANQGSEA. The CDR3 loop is CSAAPSQGQPQHF. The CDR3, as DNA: TGCAGCGCTGCTCCTTCCCAGGGTCAGCCCCAGCATTTT.

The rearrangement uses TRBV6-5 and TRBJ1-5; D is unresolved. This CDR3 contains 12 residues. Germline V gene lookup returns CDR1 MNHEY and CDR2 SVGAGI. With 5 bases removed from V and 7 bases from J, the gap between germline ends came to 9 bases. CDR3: CASSPAEQPQHF. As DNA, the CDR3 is TGTGCCAGCAGTCCTGCGGAGCAGCCCCAGCATTTT.

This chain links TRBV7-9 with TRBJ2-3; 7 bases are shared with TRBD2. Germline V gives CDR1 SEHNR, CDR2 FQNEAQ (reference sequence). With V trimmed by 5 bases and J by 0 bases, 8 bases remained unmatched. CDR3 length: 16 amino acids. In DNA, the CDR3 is TGTGCCAGCAGCCCCGGGGGGAAGCGGAGCACAGATACGCAGTATTTT. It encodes CASSPGGKRSTDTQYF.

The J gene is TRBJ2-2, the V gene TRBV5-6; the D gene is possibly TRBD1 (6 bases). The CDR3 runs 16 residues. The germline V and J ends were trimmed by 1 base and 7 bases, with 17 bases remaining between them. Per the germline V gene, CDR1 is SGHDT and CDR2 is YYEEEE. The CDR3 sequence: CASSLISVRGIGELFF. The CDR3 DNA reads TGTGCCAGCAGCTTGATAAGCGTCAGGGGTATCGGGGAGCTGTTTTTT.

For the CDR3, the DNA is TGTGCCAGCAGCCCTATTGAGTTTACCGGGGAGCTGTTTTTT. Its translation: CASSPIEFTGELFF. The rearrangement links TRBV7-8 to TRBJ2-2; D ambiguous. CDR1 SGHVS and CDR2 FQNEAQ come from the germline V gene. The CDR3 contains 14 residues. The germline V and J ends were trimmed by 5 bases and 5 bases, with 12 bases remaining between them. Full variable domain (missing parts from reference TRBV7-8 and TRBJ2-2): GAGVSQSPRYKVAKRGQDVALRCDPISGHVSLFWYQQALGQGPEFLTYFQNEAQLDKSGLPSDRFFAERPEGSVSTLKIQRTQQEDSAVYLCASSPIEFTGELFFGEGSRLTVL.

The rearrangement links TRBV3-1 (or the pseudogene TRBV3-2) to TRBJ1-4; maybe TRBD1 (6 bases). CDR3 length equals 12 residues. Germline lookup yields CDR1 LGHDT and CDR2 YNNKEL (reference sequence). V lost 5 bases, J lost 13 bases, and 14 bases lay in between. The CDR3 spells CASSFRDTGLFF. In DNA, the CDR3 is TGTGCCAGCAGCTTCCGGGACACCGGACTGTTTTTT.

The CDR3 DNA is TGTGCCAGCAGTTCCGCGGACAGGTCATACTATGGCTACACCTTC. Encoded protein: CASSSADRSYYGYTF. The chain employs TRBV28 and TRBJ1-2; 7 bases agree with TRBD1. CDR3 length equals 15 residues. CDR1 MDHEN and CDR2 SYDVKM come from the germline V gene. J gave up 3 bases and V 4 bases, and 8 bases lay outside the gene matches.

The CDR3 here is CASSLSSGRGEQYF. The CDR3 DNA is TGTGCCAGCAGCTTATCTAGCGGGAGAGGTGAGCAGTACTTC. The chain is built from TRBV7-3 and TRBJ2-7; the match to TRBD2 covers 10 bases. Trimming at V came to 2 bases and at J to 7 bases, leaving 5 bases not matched to a gene. The length of the CDR3 is 14 residues. In germline, CDR1 is SGHTA, CDR2 FQGTGA.

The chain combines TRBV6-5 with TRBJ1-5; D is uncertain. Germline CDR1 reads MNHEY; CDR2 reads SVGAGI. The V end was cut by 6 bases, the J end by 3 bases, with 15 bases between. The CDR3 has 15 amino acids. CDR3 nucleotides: TGTGCCAGCAGACTAGCCGAGGGTACCAATCAGCCCCAGCATTTT. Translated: CASRLAEGTNQPQHF.

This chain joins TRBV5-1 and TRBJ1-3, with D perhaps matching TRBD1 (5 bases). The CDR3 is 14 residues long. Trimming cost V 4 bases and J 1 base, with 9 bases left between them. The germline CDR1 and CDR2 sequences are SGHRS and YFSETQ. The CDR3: CASSTGESGNTIYF. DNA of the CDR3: TGCGCCAGCAGCACGGGGGAGTCTGGAAACACCATATATTTT. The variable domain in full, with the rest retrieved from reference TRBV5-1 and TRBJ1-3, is KAGVTQTPRYLIKTRGQQVTLSCSPISGHRSVSWYQQTPGQGLQFLFEYFSETQRNKGNFPGRFSGRQFSNSRSEMNVSTLELGDSALYLCASSTGESGNTIYFGEGSWLTVV.